These 15 T cell receptor beta chains were sequenced from one sample in a study of cytomegalovirus exposure and HLA in healthy donors. Primers for the PCR totalled 60 Vbeta and 13 Jbeta. Repertoires were generated with immunoSEQ multiplex PCR, while TCRdb's copy carries only in-frame clones and drops some. This sample has about 200,000 clones, with almost 85% found just once. The sample comprised PBMCs. Receptors originate from a woman in her fifties or sixties in good health and CMV-seronegative.

The chain couples TRBV7-8 to TRBJ2-7, with TRBD2 identical over 13 bases. J lost 1 base, V lost 6 bases, and 3 bases had no gene match. The CDR3 has 15 amino acids. Germline lookup yields CDR1 SGHVS and CDR2 FQNEAQ. The CDR3 here is CASRRTSGSSYEQYF. The CDR3 bases are TGTGCCAGCAGAAGGACTAGCGGGAGTTCCTACGAGCAGTACTTC.

Written as DNA, the CDR3 is TGTGCCAGCAGTTTAGGGCTAGGGAGCGGGAGATCCTACAATGAGCAGTTCTTC. Translation: CASSLGLGSGRSYNEQFF. This chain links TRBV28 with TRBJ2-1; 8 nucleotides align to TRBD2. V lost 2 bases, J lost 1 base, and 10 bases stayed unmatched. The CDR3 totals 18 residues. From germline, CDR1 is MDHEN and CDR2 SYDVKM.

The chain recombines TRBV11-3 with TRBJ2-7, with D possibly matching TRBD1 (5 bases). V was pared by 3 bases and J by 3 bases, with 9 bases between. This CDR3 has 13 amino acids. CDR1 and CDR2 (germline): SGHNT, YENEEA. CDR3 DNA: TGTGCCAGCAGCTTCGGCAGGGACTACGAGCAGTACTTC. Amino acids: CASSFGRDYEQYF.

V is TRBV28 and J is TRBJ2-5; 8 nucleotides line up with TRBD2. TRBJ2-7 matches the DNA end more closely, so the J call is doubtful. CDR3 size: 15 residues. Germline CDR1 reads MDHEN; CDR2 reads SYDVKM. The CDR3 region has the DNA TGTGCCAGCAGCCCTAGCACTAGCGGAGTCTACGAGCAGTACTTC. It yields the protein CASSPSTSGVYEQYF.

The V gene is TRBV27, the J gene TRBJ2-1, with TRBD1 matching 7 bases. The CDR3 loop spans 12 amino acids. V was pared by 8 bases and J by 8 bases, with 6 bases of the junction left unmatched. Germline-derived CDR1 and CDR2 are MNHEY and SMNVEV (reference sequence). This CDR3 is CASSRGPDEQFF. The CDR3, as DNA: TGTGCCAGCTCGAGGGGGCCTGATGAGCAGTTCTTC.

The chain uses TRBV4-3 and TRBJ2-1; D may be TRBD2 (5 bases). The CDR3 has 15 residues. Trimming shortened V by 1 base and J by 4 bases, and 11 bases separated the two germline ends. CDR1 is LGHNA, CDR2 YSLEER, per germline. CDR3 protein: CASSQATSSYNEQFF. CDR3 bases: TGCGCCAGCAGCCAAGCAACTAGTTCTTACAATGAGCAGTTCTTC.

On this clone: The junction and the germline gene differ at one end; a read error may be behind it. In DNA, the CDR3 is TGTTCCAGCAGCTTAGGTTGGGAGGGCCGGTTGGGTGAGCAGTTCTTC. The encoded protein is CSSSLGWEGRLGEQFF. The chain recombines TRBV7-9 with TRBJ2-1, with 7 bases lining up with TRBD2. The germline CDR1 and CDR2 sequences are SEHNR and FQNEAQ (reference sequence). The length of the CDR3 is 16 residues.

This chain uses TRBV7-9 with TRBJ2-2, with 10 nucleotides matching TRBD1. The ends lost 5 bases at V and 6 bases at J; junction bases unmatched: 9. The length of the CDR3 is 16 residues. Germline V gene data show CDR1 as SEHNR and CDR2 as FQNEAQ (reference sequence). The DNA for the CDR3 is TGTGCCAGCAGCCACTCCGGGACAGGGGTATCCGGGGAGCTGTTTTTT. Translation: CASSHSGTGVSGELFF.

The CDR3 loop reads CASTQGAKLYGYTF. In DNA, the CDR3 is TGTGCCAGCACCCAGGGGGCGAAACTCTATGGCTACACCTTC. The chain is built from TRBV6-1 and TRBJ1-2, with 8 bases aligning to TRBD1. Germline V lookup: CDR1 MNHNS, CDR2 SASEGT. The CDR3 totals 14 residues. Trimming cost V 7 bases and J 4 bases; bases outside gene matches: 8.

The V call is TRBV6-6, the J call TRBJ2-5, with TRBD1 matching 8 bases. The J call may be in error: the DNA end matches TRBJ2-7 better. CDR1 is MNHNY, CDR2 SVGAGI, per germline (reference sequence). This CDR3 has 14 amino acids. DNA of the CDR3: TGTGCCAGCAGTTACGGACAGGGCTCCTACGAGCAGTACTTC. Its protein product is CASSYGQGSYEQYF.

The chain joins TRBV5-1 to TRBJ2-5; TRBD2 matches 7 bases. Germline CDR1 reads SGHRS; CDR2 reads YFSETQ. The CDR3 length is 14 residues. V shed 1 base, J shed 4 bases, and the junction held 4 bases outside the gene matches. The CDR3 DNA follows: TGCGCCAGCAGCTTGCCCGGGAGGCGAGAGACCCAGTACTTC. This sequence encodes CASSLPGRRETQYF.

The rearrangement joins TRBV19 to TRBJ1-5; D remains ambiguous. The germline V and J ends were trimmed by 2 bases and 3 bases, with 11 bases remaining between them. This CDR3 spans 15 amino acids. The germline gives CDR1 LNHDA, CDR2 SQIVND (reference sequence). The CDR3 DNA sequence: TGTGCCAGTAGTATAAGAAACCGAGACAATCAGCCCCAGCATTTT. This sequence encodes CASSIRNRDNQPQHF.

This clone was recorded only once. The chain employs TRBV29-1 and TRBJ1-4; TRBD1 matches 8 bases. Germline V gives CDR1 SQVTM, CDR2 ANQGSEA. This CDR3 region has 13 residues. Trimming cost V 6 bases and J 8 bases; bases outside gene matches: 8. CDR3 residues: CSVIDRGGEKLFF. In DNA, the CDR3 is TGCAGCGTCATCGACAGGGGAGGAGAAAAACTGTTTTTT. Full variable domain (outside the CDR3, taken from reference TRBV29-1 and TRBJ1-4): SAVISQKPSRDICQRGTSLTIQCQVDSQVTMMFWYRQQPGQSLTLIATANQGSEATYESGFVIDKFPISRPNLTFSTLTVSNMSPEDSSIYLCSVIDRGGEKLFFGSGTQLSVL.

J is TRBJ2-2 and V is TRBV6-1; D call uncertain. CDR3 length equals 11 residues. The germline CDR1 and CDR2 sequences are MNHNS and SASEGT. V was clipped by 6 bases and J by 4 bases, with 3 bases between them. CDR3 nucleotide sequence: TGTGCCAGCAGAGCCACCGGGGAGCTGTTTTTT. This translates into CASRATGELFF.

J is TRBJ1-6 and V is TRBV27, with D perhaps TRBD1 (6 bases). Germline loops: CDR1 MNHEY, CDR2 SMNVEV (reference sequence). The CDR3 loop spans 15 amino acids. Deletions cut 5 bases from V and 3 bases from J, with 11 bases between. The CDR3 DNA reads as TGTGCCAGCAGTCCACAGGGAAGCTATAATTCACCCCTCCACTTT. Translated, it gives CASSPQGSYNSPLHF.